Listed below are T cell receptor beta chains from one sample, sequenced in a study of identifying expanded T cells in peripheral blood. Sequencing was performed with immunoSEQ multiplex PCR; in TCRdb, only in-frame clones are kept and a portion is missing. The table lists approximately 90,000 clones, about nine tenths of them singletons. Sequenced: blood. The receptors shown here come from a person aged 18-70 years in good health. Both conserved end residues are part of each CDR3. Fields, in order: D gene, J gene, V gene, clone size, CDR3 DNA, CDR3 protein. A D gene is named only where the DNA matches it firmly. The size of a clone is reported for some rows only, either as once, few or many, or as a class for expanded clones.

TRBD2 TRBJ2-7 TRBV27 NA TGTGCCAGCAGCTCCTACGGGGAGGGCTACGAGCAGTACTTC CASSSYGEGYEQYF
TRBD1 TRBJ2-1 TRBV7-9 NA TGTGCCAGCAGCCCCAGGGGGCAAGCCTACAATGAGCAGTTCTTC CASSPRGQAYNEQFF
TRBD2 TRBJ2-5 TRBV2 NA TGTGCCAGCAGTGAGGGGTTGGGGGGGCAAGAGACCCAGTACTTC CASSEGLGGQETQYF
NA TRBJ2-7 TRBV18 few TGTGCCAGTTCCGACGGTTCCTACGAGCAGTACTTC CASSDGSYEQYF
NA TRBJ1-5 TRBV28 NA TGTGCCAGCAGCGTTCTCCAGGCCGATCAGCCCCAGCATTTT CASSVLQADQPQHF
TRBD1 TRBJ2-7 TRBV5-6 NA TGTGCCAGCAGCTTGGAGCGCCGGGACAGGGACTACGAGCAGTACTTC CASSLERRDRDYEQYF
TRBD1 TRBJ2-1 TRBV15 NA TGTGCCACCAGCAGCCAACCTTCCGGGACAGCCTACAATGAGCAGTTCTTC CATSSQPSGTAYNEQFF
NA TRBJ2-7 TRBV21-1 NA TGTGCCAGCAGCAAAGCTGGGGGACAGTTTTACGAGCAGTACTTC CASSKAGGQFYEQYF
NA TRBJ2-1 TRBV5-1 NA TGCGCCAGCAGCTATCCTCTTTCGGGGAACCAGTTCTTC CASSYPLSGNQFF
NA TRBJ2-3 TRBV9 once TGTGCCAGCAGCGTAGAGGGGAGAAGGGGAGATACGCAGTATTTT CASSVEGRRGDTQYF
TRBD1 TRBJ1-1 TRBV10-3 NA TGTGCCATCAGTGCGGGGGACAGCATGAACACTGAAGCTTTCTTT CAISAGDSMNTEAFF
NA TRBJ2-7 TRBV4-3 NA TGCGCCAGCAGCCAAGGGTCAGGGCACTACGAGCAGTACTTC CASSQGSGHYEQYF
TRBD2 TRBJ2-3 TRBV10-3 NA TGTGCCATCAGTGAAGGGATAGCGGGCCACACAGATACGCAGTATTTT CAISEGIAGHTDTQYF
NA TRBJ2-5 TRBV19 once TGTGCCAGCGGACAGTCCGGGGCCCTCCAAGAGACCCAGTACTTC CASGQSGALQETQYF
NA TRBJ2-7 TRBV6-5 NA TGTGCCAGCCGCCAGCAGAGCTCCTACGAGCAGTACTTC CASRQQSSYEQYF
TRBD1 TRBJ1-3 TRBV30 NA TGTGCCTGGGAAAACAGGGGGCTTGGAAACACCATATATTTT CAWENRGLGNTIYF
NA TRBJ1-2 TRBV29-1 NA TGCAGCGTTGAAGATTCGGGGGTTAGCTACACCTTC CSVEDSGVSYTF
NA TRBJ1-5 TRBV4-2 NA TGTGCCAGCAGCCAAGTTGAACAAGGGGAGCGGCAGCCCCAGCATTTT CASSQVEQGERQPQHF
TRBD2 TRBJ2-1 TRBV5-1 NA TGCGCCAGCAGCCCAGAACTAGCGCGACCAACCTACAATGAGCAGTTCTTC CASSPELARPTYNEQFF
TRBD1 TRBJ2-7 TRBV5-1 NA TGCGCCAGCAGCCAAAGGGGGCCCAACGAGCAGTACTTC CASSQRGPNEQYF
NA TRBJ1-5 TRBV19 NA TGTGCCAGTAGTATCAGGGAGGGTATGGGTCAGCCCCAGCATTTT CASSIREGMGQPQHF
TRBD1 TRBJ2-1 TRBV7-2 NA TGTGCCAGCAGCTGGGGACAGGGGGGATACAATGAGCAGTTCTTC CASSWGQGGYNEQFF
NA TRBJ1-6 TRBV2 NA TGTGCCAGCAGTAATACCCACAGGAATAATTCACCCCTCCACTTT CASSNTHRNNSPLHF
NA TRBJ2-1 TRBV6-4 NA TGTGCCAGCAGTGAAGGAGTGTGGAACAATGAGCAGTTCTTC CASSEGVWNNEQFF
TRBD1 TRBJ1-2 TRBV6-5 NA TGTGCCAGCAGTCCCGGGACAGACGAGGACTATGGCTACACCTTC CASSPGTDEDYGYTF
NA TRBJ1-1 TRBV2 NA TGTGCCAGCAGTCCCCAGATGGGGAACACTGAAGCTTTCTTT CASSPQMGNTEAFF
NA TRBJ1-2 TRBV7-2 few TGTGCCAGCAGGCCTGACGGCTATGGCTACACCTTC CASRPDGYGYTF